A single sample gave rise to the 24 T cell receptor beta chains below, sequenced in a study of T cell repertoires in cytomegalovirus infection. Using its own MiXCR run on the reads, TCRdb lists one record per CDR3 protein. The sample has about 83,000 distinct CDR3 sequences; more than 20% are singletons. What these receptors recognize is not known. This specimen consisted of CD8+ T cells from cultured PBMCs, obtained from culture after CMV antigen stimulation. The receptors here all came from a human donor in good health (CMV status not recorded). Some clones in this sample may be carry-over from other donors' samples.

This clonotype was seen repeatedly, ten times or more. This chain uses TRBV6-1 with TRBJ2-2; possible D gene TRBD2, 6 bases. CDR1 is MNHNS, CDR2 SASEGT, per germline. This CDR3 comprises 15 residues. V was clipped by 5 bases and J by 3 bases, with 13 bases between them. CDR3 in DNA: TGTGCCAGCAGTATCTACGGCGGGGACACCGGGGAGCTGTTTTTT. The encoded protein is CASSIYGGDTGELFF.

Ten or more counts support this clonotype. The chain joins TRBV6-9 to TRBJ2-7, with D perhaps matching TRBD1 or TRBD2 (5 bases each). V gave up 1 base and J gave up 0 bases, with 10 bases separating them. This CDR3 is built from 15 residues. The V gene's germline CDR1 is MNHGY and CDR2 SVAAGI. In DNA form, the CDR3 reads TGTGCCAGCAGTTATTTTGCAGGGAGCTCCTACGAGCAGTACTTC. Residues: CASSYFAGSSYEQYF.

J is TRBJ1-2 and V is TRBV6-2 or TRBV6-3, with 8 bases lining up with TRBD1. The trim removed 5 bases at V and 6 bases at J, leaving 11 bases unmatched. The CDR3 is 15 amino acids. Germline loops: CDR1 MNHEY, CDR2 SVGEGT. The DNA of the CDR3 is TGTGCCAGCAGTCCGAGACAGGGGAATGCGGATGGCTACACCTTC. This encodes CASSPRQGNADGYTF.

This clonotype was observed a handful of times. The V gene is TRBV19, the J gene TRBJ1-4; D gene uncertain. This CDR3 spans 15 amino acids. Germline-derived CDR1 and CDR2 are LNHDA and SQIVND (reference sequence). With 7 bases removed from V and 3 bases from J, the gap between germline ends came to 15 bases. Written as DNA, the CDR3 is TGTGCCAGTACCCAATCCCCGGGGTCTAATGAAAAACTGTTTTTT. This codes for CASTQSPGSNEKLFF.

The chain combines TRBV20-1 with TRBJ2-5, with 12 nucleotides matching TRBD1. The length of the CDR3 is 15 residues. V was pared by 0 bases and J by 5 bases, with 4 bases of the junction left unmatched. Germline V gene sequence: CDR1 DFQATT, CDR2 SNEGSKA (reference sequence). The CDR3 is CSAREGQGAWETQYF. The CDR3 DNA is TGCAGTGCTAGAGAGGGACAGGGGGCGTGGGAGACCCAGTACTTC.

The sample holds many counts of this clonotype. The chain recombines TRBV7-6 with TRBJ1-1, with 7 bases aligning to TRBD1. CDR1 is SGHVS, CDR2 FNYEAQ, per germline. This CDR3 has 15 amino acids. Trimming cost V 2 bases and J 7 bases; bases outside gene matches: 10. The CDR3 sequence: CASSLKMEGGYEAFF. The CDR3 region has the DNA TGTGCCAGCAGCTTAAAAATGGAAGGGGGCTATGAAGCTTTCTTT.

This CDR3 is CASKSKRESTDTQYF. DNA of the CDR3: TGTGCCAGCAAAAGTAAGCGGGAAAGCACAGATACGCAGTATTTT. This chain connects TRBV28 to TRBJ2-3; 7 bases are shared with TRBD2. The CDR3 extends over 15 amino acids. V lost 7 bases and J lost 0; bases outside the gene matches: 7. CDR1 is MDHEN, CDR2 SYDVKM, per germline.

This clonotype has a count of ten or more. In DNA form, the CDR3 reads TGTGCCAGCAGCTTACTCCAGGGGGCCTACGAGCAGTACTTC. Amino acids: CASSLLQGAYEQYF. The rearrangement joins TRBV7-8 to TRBJ2-7; 7 nucleotides line up with TRBD1. From germline, CDR1 is SGHVS and CDR2 FQNEAQ. V lost 2 bases, J lost 2 bases, and 3 bases stayed unmatched. The CDR3 is made up of 14 amino acids.

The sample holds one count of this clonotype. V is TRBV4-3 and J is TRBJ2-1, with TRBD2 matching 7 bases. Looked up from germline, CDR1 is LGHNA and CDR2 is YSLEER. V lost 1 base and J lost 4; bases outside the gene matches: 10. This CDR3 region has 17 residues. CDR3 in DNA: TGCGCCAGCAGCCAAGGCCTCCCCAGGGAGGGGTACAATGAGCAGTTCTTC. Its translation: CASSQGLPREGYNEQFF.

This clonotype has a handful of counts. The CDR3 spells CASSLSSRNTGELFF. Written as DNA, the CDR3 is TGTGCCAGCAGTTTGTCATCCAGGAACACCGGGGAGCTGTTTTTT. V and J are TRBV12-3 or TRBV12-4 and TRBJ2-2; the D is unclear. V was trimmed by 3 bases and J by 1 base, leaving 9 bases between them. The CDR3 runs to 15 residues.

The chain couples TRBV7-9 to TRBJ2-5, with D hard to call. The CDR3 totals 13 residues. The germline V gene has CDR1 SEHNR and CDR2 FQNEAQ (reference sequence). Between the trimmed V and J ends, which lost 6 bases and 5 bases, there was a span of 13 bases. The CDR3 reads CASSPISVETQYF. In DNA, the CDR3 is TGTGCCAGCAGTCCTATAAGCGTGGAGACCCAGTACTTC.

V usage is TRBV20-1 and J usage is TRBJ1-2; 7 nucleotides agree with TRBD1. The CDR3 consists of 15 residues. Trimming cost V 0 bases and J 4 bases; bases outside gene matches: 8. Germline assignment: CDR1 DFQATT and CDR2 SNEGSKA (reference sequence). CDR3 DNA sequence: TGCAGTGCTAGAGATCTTGAGGGGGCGCGCTATGGCTACACCTTC. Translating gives CSARDLEGARYGYTF.

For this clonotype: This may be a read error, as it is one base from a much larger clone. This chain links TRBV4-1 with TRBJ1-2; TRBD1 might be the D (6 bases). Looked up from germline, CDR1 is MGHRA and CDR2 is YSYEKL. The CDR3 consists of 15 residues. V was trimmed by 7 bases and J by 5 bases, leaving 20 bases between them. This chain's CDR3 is CASTSGDTARYGYTF. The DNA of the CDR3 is TGCGCCAGCACATCGGGGGACACCGCCCGGTATGGCTACACCTTC.

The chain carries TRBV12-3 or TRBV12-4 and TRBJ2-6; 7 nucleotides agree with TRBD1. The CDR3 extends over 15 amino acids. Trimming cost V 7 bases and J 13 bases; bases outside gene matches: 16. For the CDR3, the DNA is TGTGCCAGCAAAGGTGGATGGTCAGGGGGACCAGTCCTGACTTTC. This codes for CASKGGWSGGPVLTF.

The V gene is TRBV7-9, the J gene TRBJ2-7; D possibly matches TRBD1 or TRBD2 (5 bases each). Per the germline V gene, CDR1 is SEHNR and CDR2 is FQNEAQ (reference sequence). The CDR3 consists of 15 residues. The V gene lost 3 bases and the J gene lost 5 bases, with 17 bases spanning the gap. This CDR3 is CASSLSGTSAHEQYF. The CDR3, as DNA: TGTGCCAGCAGCTTGTCCGGGACGTCGGCACACGAGCAGTACTTC.

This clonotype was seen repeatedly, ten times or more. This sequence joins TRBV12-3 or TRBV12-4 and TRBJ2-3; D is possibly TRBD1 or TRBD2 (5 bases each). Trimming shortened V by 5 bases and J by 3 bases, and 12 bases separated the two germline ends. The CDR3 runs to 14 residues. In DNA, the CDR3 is TGTGCCAGCAGTGCCCGGGGCATGACAGATACGCAGTATTTT. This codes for CASSARGMTDTQYF.

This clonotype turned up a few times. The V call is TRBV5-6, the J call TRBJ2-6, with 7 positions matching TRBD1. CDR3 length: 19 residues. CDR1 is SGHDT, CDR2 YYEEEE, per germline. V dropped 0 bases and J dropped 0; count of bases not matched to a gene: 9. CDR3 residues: CASSLGPGQITSGANVLTF. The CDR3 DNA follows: TGTGCCAGCAGCTTGGGTCCGGGACAGATAACCTCTGGGGCCAACGTCCTGACTTTC.

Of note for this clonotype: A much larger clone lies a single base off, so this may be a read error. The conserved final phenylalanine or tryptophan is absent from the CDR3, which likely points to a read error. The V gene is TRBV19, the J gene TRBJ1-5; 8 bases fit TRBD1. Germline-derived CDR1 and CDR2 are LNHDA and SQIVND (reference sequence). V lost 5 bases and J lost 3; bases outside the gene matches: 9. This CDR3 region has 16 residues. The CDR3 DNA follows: TGTGCCAGTAGTCCAAGGGACAGGTTATTCAATCAGCCCCAGCATTTG. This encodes CASSPRDRLFNQPQHL.

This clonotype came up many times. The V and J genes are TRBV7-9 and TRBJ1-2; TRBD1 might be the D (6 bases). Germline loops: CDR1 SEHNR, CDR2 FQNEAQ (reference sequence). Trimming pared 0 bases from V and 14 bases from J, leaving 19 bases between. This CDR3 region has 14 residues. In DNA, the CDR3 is TGTGCCAGCAGCTTAGCGCGGGGGGCGCAAGAAGAAACCTTC. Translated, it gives CASSLARGAQEETF.

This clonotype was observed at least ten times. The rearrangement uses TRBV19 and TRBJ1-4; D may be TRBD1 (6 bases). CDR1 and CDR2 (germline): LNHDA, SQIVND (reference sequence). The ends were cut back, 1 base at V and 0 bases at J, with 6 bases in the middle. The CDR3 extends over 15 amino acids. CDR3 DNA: TGTGCCAGTAGTATAGGGACAGCAACTAATGAAAAACTGTTTTTT. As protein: CASSIGTATNEKLFF.

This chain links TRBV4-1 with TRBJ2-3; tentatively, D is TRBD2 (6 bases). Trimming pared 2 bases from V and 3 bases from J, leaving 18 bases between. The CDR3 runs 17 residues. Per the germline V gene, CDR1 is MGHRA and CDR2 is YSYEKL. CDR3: CASSQLDKPEGTDTQYF. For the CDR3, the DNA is TGCGCCAGCAGCCAATTAGATAAGCCGGAGGGGACAGATACGCAGTATTTT.

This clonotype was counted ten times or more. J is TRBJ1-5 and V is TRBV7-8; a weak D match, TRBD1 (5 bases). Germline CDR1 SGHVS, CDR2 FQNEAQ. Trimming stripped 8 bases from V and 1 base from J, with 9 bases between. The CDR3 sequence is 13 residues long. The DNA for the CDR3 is TGTGCCAGCGGAAGGGGCAGCAATCAGCCCCAGCATTTT. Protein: CASGRGSNQPQHF.

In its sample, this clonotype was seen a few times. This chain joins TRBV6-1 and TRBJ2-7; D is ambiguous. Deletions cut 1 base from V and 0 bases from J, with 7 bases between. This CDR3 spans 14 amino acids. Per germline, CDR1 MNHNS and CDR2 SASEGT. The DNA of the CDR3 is TGTGCCAGCAGTGAAGTGGTCACCTCCTACGAGCAGTACTTC. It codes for CASSEVVTSYEQYF.

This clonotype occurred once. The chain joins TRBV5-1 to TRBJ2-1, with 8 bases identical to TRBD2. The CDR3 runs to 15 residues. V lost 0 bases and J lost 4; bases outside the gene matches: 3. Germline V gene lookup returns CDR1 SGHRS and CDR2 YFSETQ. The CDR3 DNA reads TGCGCCAGCAGCTTGGGACTAGCGCTGTACAATGAGCAGTTCTTC. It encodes CASSLGLALYNEQFF. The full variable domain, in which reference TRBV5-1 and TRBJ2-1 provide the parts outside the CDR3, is KAGVTQTPRYLIKTRGQQVTLSCSPISGHRSVSWYQQTPGQGLQFLFEYFSETQRNKGNFPGRFSGRQFSNSRSEMNVSTLELGDSALYLCASSLGLALYNEQFFGPGTRLTVL.